This T cell receptor (beta chain) was documented in a study of blood T cells in healthy people across ages. Study-level findings and limits: It was the long-lived donors that had more naive CD4+ cells and higher diversity than aged donors. Age brought a roughly linear fall in TCR beta diversity measured per million T cells.

Germline V gene data show CDR1 as MDHEN and CDR2 as SYDVKM. Trimming took 2 bases from V and 0 from J, leaving 10 bases between them. The CDR3 extends over 15 amino acids. Primed by a sample-barcoded 5' primer and a J-beta primer mix, a second PCR proceeded for about 7 to 11 cycles. The template-switch adaptor was a 5' adaptor with 12 random nucleotides. It tagged each cDNA molecule. MiXCR was run by TCRdb on the 5' RACE reads, yielding one entry per CDR3 protein. The sample lists more than 900,000 distinct CDR3 sequences, 25% occurring once. As regards this clonotype: Its target is not known.

The same data also contributed to another study, on T cells of mothers and their children.

The sample taken for sequencing was blood. This TCR derives from a girl aged 2-9 years in good health. V usage is TRBV28 and J usage is TRBJ2-5; maybe TRBD2 (6 bases). DNA for the CDR3: TGTGCCAGCAGTTTAAAGGGACTGTACCAAGAGACCCAGTACTTC. Amino acids: CASSLKGLYQETQYF.